This passage covers 9 T cell receptor beta chains from one sample sequenced in a study of identifying expanded T cells in peripheral blood. Sequencing used immunoSEQ multiplex PCR; TCRdb keeps in-frame clones, though not all of them. Seen here are more than 90,000 clones, approximately 90% observed once, and the top ten hold approximately 18%. Sequenced material: blood. The receptors originated from a person aged 18 to 75 in good health.

This sequence joins TRBV7-9 and TRBJ1-2, with a weak D call TRBD1 (5 bases). Looked up from germline, CDR1 is SEHNR and CDR2 is FQNEAQ (reference sequence). The ends were cut back, 2 bases at V and 2 bases at J, with 6 bases in the middle. There are 13 residues in the CDR3. CDR3 in DNA: TGTGCCAGCAGCTTACGACAGAACTATGGCTACACCTTC. This sequence encodes CASSLRQNYGYTF.

The V and J genes are TRBV5-6 and TRBJ1-2, with 8 nucleotides matching TRBD1. CDR1 is SGHDT, CDR2 YYEEEE, per germline. The junction had 11 bases not matched to a gene; V was cut back by 1 base and J by 6 bases. This CDR3 has 16 residues. CDR3 in amino acids: CASSLLGQGARHGYTF. The CDR3 DNA follows: TGTGCCAGCAGCTTGTTAGGACAGGGAGCCAGACATGGCTACACCTTC.

The rearrangement joins TRBV4-2 to TRBJ1-2; D is ambiguous. Trimming removed 0 bases at V and 5 bases at J, with 4 bases between. Germline V lookup: CDR1 LGHNA, CDR2 YNFKEQ. This CDR3 region has 12 residues. The CDR3 loop reads CASSQDQYGYTF. In nucleotides, the CDR3 is TGTGCCAGCAGCCAAGACCAATATGGCTACACCTTC.

The CDR3, as DNA: TGCGCCAGCGGGAGACAGTTAAATGAAAAACTGTTTTTT. Protein product: CASGRQLNEKLFF. This rearrangement joins TRBV10-2 to TRBJ1-4, with D perhaps TRBD1 (5 bases). The germline V gene has CDR1 WSHSY and CDR2 SAAADI. The V and J ends lost 8 bases and 5 bases respectively, with 12 bases between them. The CDR3 is 13 amino acids.

This chain's CDR3 is CASSLVSDSYNEQFF. In DNA, the CDR3 is TGTGCCAGCAGCTTAGTATCCGACTCCTACAATGAGCAGTTCTTC. This chain joins TRBV13 and TRBJ2-1; no definite D call. Trimming pared 1 base from V and 0 bases from J, leaving 7 bases between. The CDR3 has 15 residues. Germline lookup yields CDR1 PRHDT and CDR2 FYEKMQ (reference sequence).

The chain couples TRBV9 to TRBJ2-7; D ambiguous. V shed 3 bases and J shed 2 bases, with 9 bases lying between them. CDR1 and CDR2 from the germline V gene are SGDLS and YYNGEE. CDR3 length: 13 amino acids. The CDR3 region has the DNA TGTGCCAGCAGCGGGTCAGTCCCCTACGAGCAGTACTTC. As protein: CASSGSVPYEQYF.

This clone appeared a single time. V usage is TRBV9 and J usage is TRBJ1-2, with 9 bases identical to TRBD1. Germline CDR1 is SGDLS and CDR2 is YYNGEE. Trimming took 0 bases from V and 12 from J; bases not matched to a gene: 12. The CDR3 loop spans 15 amino acids. The CDR3 region has the DNA TGTGCCAGCAGCGTAGGATTGGGACAGGGTCTTAATCACACCTTC. This gives the protein CASSVGLGQGLNHTF.

The genes are TRBV2 and TRBJ1-5; 10 bases match TRBD1. The ends lost 6 bases at V and 16 bases at J; junction bases unmatched: 3. Per the germline V gene, CDR1 is SNHLY and CDR2 is FYNNEI. This CDR3 has 10 amino acids. DNA for the CDR3: TGTGCCAGCAGGGGACAGGGGACCCATTTT. This translates into CASRGQGTHF.

The chain links TRBV4-1 to TRBJ1-1, with TRBD1 matching 12 bases. CDR3 length equals 18 residues. Unmatched junction bases numbered 10, after V lost 4 bases and J lost 1 base. Germline V lookup: CDR1 MGHRA, CDR2 YSYEKL. Written as DNA, the CDR3 is TGCGCCAGCAGCCGTTCCGGGACAGGGGGCTTCGGGAACACTGAAGCTTTCTTT. Encoded protein: CASSRSGTGGFGNTEAFF.